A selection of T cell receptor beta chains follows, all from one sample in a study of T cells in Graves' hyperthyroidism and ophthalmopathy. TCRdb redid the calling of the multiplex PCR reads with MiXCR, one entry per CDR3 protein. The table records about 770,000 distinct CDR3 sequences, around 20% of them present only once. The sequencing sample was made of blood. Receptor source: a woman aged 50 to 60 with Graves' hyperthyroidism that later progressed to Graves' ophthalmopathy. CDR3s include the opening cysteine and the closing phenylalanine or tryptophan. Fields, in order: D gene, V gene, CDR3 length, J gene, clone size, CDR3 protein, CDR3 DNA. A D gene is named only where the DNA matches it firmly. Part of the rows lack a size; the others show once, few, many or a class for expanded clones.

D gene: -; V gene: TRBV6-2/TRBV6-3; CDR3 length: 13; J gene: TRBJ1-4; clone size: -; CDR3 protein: CASSWSTNEKLFF; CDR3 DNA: TGTGCCAGCTCGTGGTCAACTAATGAAAAACTGTTTTTT
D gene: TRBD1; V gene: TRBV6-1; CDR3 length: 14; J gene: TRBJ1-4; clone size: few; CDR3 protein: CASRLGTDYEKLFF; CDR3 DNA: TGTGCCAGCAGGCTCGGGACAGATTATGAAAAACTGTTTTTT
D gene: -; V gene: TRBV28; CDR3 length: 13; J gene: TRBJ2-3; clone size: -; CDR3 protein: CASSFRYTDTQYF; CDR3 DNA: TGTGCCAGCAGTTTTCGATACACAGATACGCAGTATTTT
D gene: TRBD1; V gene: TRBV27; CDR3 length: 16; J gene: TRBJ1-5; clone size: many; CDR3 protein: CASSVGVGTVNQPQHF; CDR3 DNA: TGTGCCAGCAGCGTAGGGGTAGGGACAGTCAATCAGCCCCAGCATTTT
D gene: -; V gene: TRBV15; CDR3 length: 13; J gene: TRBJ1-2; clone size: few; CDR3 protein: CATSRHQEYGYTF; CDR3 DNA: TGTGCCACCAGCAGACATCAGGAGTATGGCTACACCTTC
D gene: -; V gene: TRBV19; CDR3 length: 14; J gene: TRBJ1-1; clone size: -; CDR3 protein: CASSIGSENTEAFF; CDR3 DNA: TGTGCCAGTAGTATTGGTTCGGAGAACACTGAAGCTTTCTTT
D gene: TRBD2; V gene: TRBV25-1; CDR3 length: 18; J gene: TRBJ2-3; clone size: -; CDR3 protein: CASSESLAGGLGTDTQYF; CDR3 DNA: TGTGCCAGCAGTGAATCACTAGCGGGGGGGCTGGGTACAGATACGCAGTATTTT
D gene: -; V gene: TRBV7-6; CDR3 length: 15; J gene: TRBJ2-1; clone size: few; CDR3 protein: CASSKGGDLTIGQFF; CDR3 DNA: TGTGCCAGCAGTAAAGGGGGGGACTTAACAATTGGGCAGTTCTTC
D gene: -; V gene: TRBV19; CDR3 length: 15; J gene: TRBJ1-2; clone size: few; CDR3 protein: CASSIDPLPINGYTF; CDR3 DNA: TGTGCCAGTAGTATAGATCCACTTCCGATAAATGGCTACACCTTC
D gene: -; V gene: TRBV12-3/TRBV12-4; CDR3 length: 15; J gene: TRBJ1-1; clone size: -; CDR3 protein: CASTPPVIRVTEAFF; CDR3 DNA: TGTGCCAGCACCCCCCCGGTTATAAGGGTCACTGAAGCTTTCTTT
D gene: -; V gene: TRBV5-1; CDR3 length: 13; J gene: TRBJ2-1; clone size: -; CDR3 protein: CASRLNPDNEQFF; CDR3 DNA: TGCGCCAGCAGACTCAACCCGGACAATGAGCAGTTCTTC
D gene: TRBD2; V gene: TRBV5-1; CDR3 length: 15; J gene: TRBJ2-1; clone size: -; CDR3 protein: CASRSLTSGGEEQFF; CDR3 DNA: TGCGCCAGCAGATCATTGACTAGCGGGGGGGAAGAGCAGTTCTTC
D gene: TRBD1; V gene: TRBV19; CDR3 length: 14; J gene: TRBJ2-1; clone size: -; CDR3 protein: CASSRGTGGYEQFF; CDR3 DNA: TGTGCCAGCAGTAGGGGGACAGGGGGATATGAGCAGTTCTTC
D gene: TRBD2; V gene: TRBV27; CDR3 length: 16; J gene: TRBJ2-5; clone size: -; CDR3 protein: CASSLFSGGADETQYF; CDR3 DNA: TGTGCCAGCAGTTTGTTTAGCGGGGGGGCCGACGAGACCCAGTACTTC
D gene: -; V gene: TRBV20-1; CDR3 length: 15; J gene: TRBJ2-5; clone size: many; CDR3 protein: CSARGRDWRMETQYF; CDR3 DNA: TGCAGTGCTAGAGGCCGGGACTGGAGGATGGAGACCCAGTACTTC
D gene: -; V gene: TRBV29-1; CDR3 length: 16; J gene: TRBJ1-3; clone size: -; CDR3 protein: CSVEELGESSGNTLYF; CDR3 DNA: TGCAGCGTTGAAGAGTTGGGGGAGAGCTCTGGAAACACCCTATATTTT
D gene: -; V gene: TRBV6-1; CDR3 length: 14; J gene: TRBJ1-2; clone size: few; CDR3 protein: CASSESPENYGYTF; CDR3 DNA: TGTGCCAGCAGTGAATCCCCAGAAAACTATGGCTACACCTTC
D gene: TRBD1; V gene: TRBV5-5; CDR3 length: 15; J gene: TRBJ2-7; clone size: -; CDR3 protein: CASSAGTGRGREQYF; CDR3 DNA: TGTGCCAGCAGCGCCGGGACAGGGAGGGGACGCGAGCAGTACTTC
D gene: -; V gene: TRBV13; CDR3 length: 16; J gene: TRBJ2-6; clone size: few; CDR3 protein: CASSFPDVAGANVLTF; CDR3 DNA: TGTGCCAGCAGCTTTCCCGACGTAGCTGGGGCCAACGTCCTGACTTTC
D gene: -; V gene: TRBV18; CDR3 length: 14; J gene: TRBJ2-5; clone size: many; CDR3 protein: CASSPPTGVETQYF; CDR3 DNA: TGTGCCAGCTCACCACCCACGGGGGTTGAGACCCAGTACTTC
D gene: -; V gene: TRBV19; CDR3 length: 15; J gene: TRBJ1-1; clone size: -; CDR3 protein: CASSITGTANTEAFF; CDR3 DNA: TGTGCCAGTAGTATAACCGGGACGGCGAACACTGAAGCTTTCTTT
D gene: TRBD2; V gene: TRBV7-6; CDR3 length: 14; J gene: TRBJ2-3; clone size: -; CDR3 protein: CASSALRGTDTQYF; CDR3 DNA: TGTGCCAGCAGCGCCCTGCGGGGGACCGATACGCAGTATTTT
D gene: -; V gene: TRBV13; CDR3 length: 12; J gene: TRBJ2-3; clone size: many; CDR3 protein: CASSGLPDTQYF; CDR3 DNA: TGTGCCAGCAGCGGCCTTCCAGATACGCAGTATTTT
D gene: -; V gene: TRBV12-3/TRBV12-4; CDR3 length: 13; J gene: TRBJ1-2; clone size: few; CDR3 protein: CASSYERNYGYTF; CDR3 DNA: TGTGCCAGCAGTTATGAGCGAAACTATGGCTACACCTTC
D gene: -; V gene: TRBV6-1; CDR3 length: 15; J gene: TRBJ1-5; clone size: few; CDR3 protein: CASSDWRGGNQPQHF; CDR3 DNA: TGTGCCAGCAGTGATTGGAGGGGCGGCAATCAGCCCCAGCATTTT
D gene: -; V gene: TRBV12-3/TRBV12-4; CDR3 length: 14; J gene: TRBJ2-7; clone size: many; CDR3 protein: CASSGGPGVYEQYF; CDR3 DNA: TGTGCCAGCAGTGGGGGACCGGGGGTGTACGAGCAGTACTTC
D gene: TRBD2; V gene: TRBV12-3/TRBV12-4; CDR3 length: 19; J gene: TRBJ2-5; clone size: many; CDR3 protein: CASSLYVLAGGPGQETQYF; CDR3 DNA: TGTGCCAGCAGTTTGTATGTACTAGCGGGGGGGCCGGGCCAAGAGACCCAGTACTTC